This T cell receptor (beta chain) was documented in a study of tumor-infiltrating lymphocytes in oesophageal squamous cell carcinoma (dated by TCRdb to 2015 to 2016). By its share of the sample, this clonotype is medium-sized (0.01 to 0.1%). This clone's antigen is unknown. No base quality information exists; no much larger clone differs at one position. The germline V and J ends show losses of 5 bases and 0 bases respectively, and no gene match explains 8 bases of the junction. The CDR3 sequence holds 16 residues, the cysteine and phenylalanine included. This entry keeps only the CDR3 DNA: 48 bases, framed from base 1. Based on the germline V gene, the CDR1 and CDR2 sequences are SGHNT and YENEEA. Library construction relied on PCR. The run used an Illumina HiSeq 2000. The raw public data were reprocessed by TCRdb itself: fastp quality trimming at Q25, MiXCR clonotype calling, in-frame beta chains only. For every CDR3 protein sequence, its rows merge into one entry that carries the most common genes and DNA. The sample contains some 10,000 distinct CDR3 sequences, 50% to 60% of them found a single time. Together, the top ten hold around 24% of the sample.

The rearrangement joined TRBV11-3 to TRBJ2-3; 7 nucleotides in the junction match TRBD1. This clonotype originated in a male donor with esophageal squamous cell carcinoma. Sequencing was carried out using esophageal tumor tissue. The CDR3 amino acid sequence is: CASSPRQGLSTDTQYF. The DNA sequence is given as TGTGCCAGCAGCCCAAGACAGGGTTTGAGCACAGATACGCAGTATTTT. Extended through the reference TRBV11-3 and TRBJ2-3 proteins, this CDR3 yields the full variable domain: EAGVVQSPRYKIIEKKQPVAFWCNPISGHNTLYWYLQNLGQGPELLIRYENEEAVDDSQLPKDRFSAERLKGVDSTLKIQPAELGDSAVYLCASSPRQGLSTDTQYFGPGTRLTVL.